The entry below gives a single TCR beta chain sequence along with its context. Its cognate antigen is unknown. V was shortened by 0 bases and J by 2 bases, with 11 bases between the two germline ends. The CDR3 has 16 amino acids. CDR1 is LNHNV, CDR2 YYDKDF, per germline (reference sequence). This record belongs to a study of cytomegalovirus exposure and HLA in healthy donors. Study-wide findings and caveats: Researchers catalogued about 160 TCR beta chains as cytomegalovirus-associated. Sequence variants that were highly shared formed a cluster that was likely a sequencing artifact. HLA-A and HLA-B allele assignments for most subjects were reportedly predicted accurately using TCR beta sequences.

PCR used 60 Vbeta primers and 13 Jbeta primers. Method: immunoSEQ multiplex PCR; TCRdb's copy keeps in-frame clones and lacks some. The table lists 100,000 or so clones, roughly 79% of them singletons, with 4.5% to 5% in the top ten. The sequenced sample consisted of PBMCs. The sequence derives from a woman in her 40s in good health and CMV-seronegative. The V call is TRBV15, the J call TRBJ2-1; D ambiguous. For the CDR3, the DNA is TGTGCCACCAGCAGAGATCGTACACCCGCCTACAATGAGCAGTTCTTC. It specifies CATSRDRTPAYNEQFF.